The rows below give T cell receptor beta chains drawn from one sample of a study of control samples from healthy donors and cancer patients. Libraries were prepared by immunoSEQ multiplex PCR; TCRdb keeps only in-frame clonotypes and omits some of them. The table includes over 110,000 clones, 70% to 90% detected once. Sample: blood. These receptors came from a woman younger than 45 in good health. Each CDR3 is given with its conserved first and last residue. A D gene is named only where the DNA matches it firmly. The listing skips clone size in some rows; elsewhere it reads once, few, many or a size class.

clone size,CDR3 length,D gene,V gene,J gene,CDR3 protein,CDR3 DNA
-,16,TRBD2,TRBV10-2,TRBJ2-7,CASSEVSRESPYEQYF,TGCGCCAGCAGTGAGGTCTCGCGGGAGTCTCCCTACGAGCAGTACTTC
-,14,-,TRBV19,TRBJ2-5,CASSEQTGAETQYF,TGTGCCAGTAGTGAACAGACGGGGGCAGAGACCCAGTACTTC
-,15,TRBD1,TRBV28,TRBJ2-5,CASSLYGTGSETQYF,TGTGCCAGCAGTTTATATGGGACAGGTTCCGAGACCCAGTACTTC
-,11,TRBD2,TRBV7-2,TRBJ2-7,CASRGGEKQYF,TGTGCCAGCAGGGGAGGGGAGAAGCAGTACTTC
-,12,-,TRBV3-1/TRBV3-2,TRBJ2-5,CASSPMEETQYF,TGTGCCAGCAGCCCCATGGAAGAGACCCAGTACTTC
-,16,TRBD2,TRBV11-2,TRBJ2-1,CASSPPSGATYNEQFF,TGTGCCAGCAGCCCGCCCAGCGGGGCCACCTACAATGAGCAGTTCTTC
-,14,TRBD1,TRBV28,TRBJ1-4,CASSSGGPNEKLFF,TGTGCCAGCAGTTCAGGGGGGCCTAATGAAAAACTGTTTTTT
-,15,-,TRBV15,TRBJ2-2,CATSRDGGHTGELFF,TGTGCCACCAGCAGAGATGGGGGGCACACCGGGGAGCTGTTTTTT
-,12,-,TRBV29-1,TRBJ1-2,CSVETANYGYTF,TGCAGCGTTGAAACAGCGAACTATGGCTACACCTTC
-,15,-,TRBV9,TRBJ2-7,CASSESLDSSYEQYF,TGTGCCAGCAGCGAGTCCTTGGACAGTTCCTACGAGCAGTACTTC
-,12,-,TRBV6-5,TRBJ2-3,CASSQQGDTQYF,TGTGCCAGCAGTCAACAGGGCGATACGCAGTATTTT
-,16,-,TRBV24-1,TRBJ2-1,CATSDLIGGSYNEQFF,TGTGCCACCAGTGATTTGATCGGGGGCTCCTACAATGAGCAGTTCTTC
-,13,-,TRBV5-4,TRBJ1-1,CASSLAQRNEAFF,TGTGCCAGCAGCTTGGCTCAGAGGAATGAAGCTTTCTTT
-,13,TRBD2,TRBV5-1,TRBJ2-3,CASLAGTTDTQYF,TGCGCCAGTTTAGCGGGAACTACAGATACGCAGTATTTT
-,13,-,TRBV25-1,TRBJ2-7,CASSEYRGDEQYF,TGTGCCAGCAGTGAATACAGGGGTGACGAGCAGTACTTC
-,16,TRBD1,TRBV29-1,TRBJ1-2,CSVEDPPAGQRISYTF,TGCAGCGTTGAAGATCCGCCGGCGGGACAGAGGATAAGCTACACCTTC
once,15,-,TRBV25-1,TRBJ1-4,CASSEYVRWGEKLFF,TGTGCCAGCAGTGAATATGTACGGTGGGGGGAAAAACTGTTTTTT
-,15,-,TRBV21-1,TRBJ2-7,CASSKGGGRAYEQYF,TGTGCCAGCAGCAAAGGGGGCGGGAGGGCCTACGAGCAGTACTTC
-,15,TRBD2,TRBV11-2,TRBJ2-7,CASSRTGTRAYEQYF,TGTGCCAGCAGCCGTACCGGGACTAGAGCCTACGAGCAGTACTTC
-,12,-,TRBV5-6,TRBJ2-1,CASSSAYNEQFF,TGTGCCAGCAGCTCAGCCTACAATGAGCAGTTCTTC
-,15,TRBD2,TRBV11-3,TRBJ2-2,CASSESGRVNGELFF,TGTGCCAGCAGCGAAAGCGGGAGGGTTAACGGGGAGCTGTTTTTT
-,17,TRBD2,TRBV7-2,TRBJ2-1,CASSSTGLATRRDEQFF,TGTGCCAGCAGCTCCACGGGACTAGCGACGCGTCGCGATGAGCAGTTCTTC
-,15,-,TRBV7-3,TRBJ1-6,CASSLKGDGNSPLHF,TGTGCCAGCAGCTTAAAAGGGGATGGAAATTCACCCCTCCACTTT
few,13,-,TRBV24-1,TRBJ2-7,CATSVGQAREQYF,TGTGCCACCAGTGTGGGGCAGGCTCGGGAGCAGTACTTC
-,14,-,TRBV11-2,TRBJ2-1,CASSLDLTDNEQFF,TGTGCCAGCAGCTTAGATTTGACAGACAATGAGCAGTTCTTC
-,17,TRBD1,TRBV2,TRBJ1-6,CASSEGGQGGLNSPLHF,TGTGCCAGCAGTGAAGGGGGACAGGGGGGCCTTAATTCACCCCTCCACTTT
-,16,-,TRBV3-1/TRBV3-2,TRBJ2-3,CASSRPGAPSTDTQYF,TGTGCCAGCAGCCGACCCGGGGCGCCTAGCACAGATACGCAGTATTTT
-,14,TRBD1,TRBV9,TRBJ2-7,CASSARDRVGEQYF,TGTGCCAGCAGCGCGCGGGACAGGGTGGGCGAGCAGTACTTC
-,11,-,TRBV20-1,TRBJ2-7,CSAGVEYEQYF,TGCAGTGCTGGAGTGGAATACGAGCAGTACTTC
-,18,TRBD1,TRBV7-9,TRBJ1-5,CASSLDRGGVYSNQPQHF,TGTGCCAGCAGCTTGGACAGGGGAGGGGTCTATAGCAATCAGCCCCAGCATTTT
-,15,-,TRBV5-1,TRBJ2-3,CASSLVDPSTDTQYF,TGCGCCAGCAGCTTGGTGGACCCTAGCACAGATACGCAGTATTTT
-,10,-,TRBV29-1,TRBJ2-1,CSVHRGEQFF,TGCAGCGTCCATAGGGGTGAGCAGTTCTTC
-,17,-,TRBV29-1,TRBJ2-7,CSVLFFSGRGPFYEQYF,TGCAGCGTTTTGTTTTTCTCGGGGAGGGGGCCGTTCTACGAGCAGTACTTC
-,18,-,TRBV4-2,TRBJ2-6,CASSQEFLGLSGANVLTF,TGTGCCAGCAGCCAAGAATTTTTGGGCCTATCTGGGGCCAACGTCCTGACTTTC
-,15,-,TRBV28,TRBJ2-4,CASSPPGGAKNIQYF,TGTGCCAGCAGTCCTCCTGGGGGGGCCAAAAACATTCAGTACTTC
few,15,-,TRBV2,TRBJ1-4,CASSWQGNPNEKLFF,TGTGCCAGCAGTTGGCAGGGGAATCCTAATGAAAAACTGTTTTTT
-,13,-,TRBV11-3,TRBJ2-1,CASSLGRYNEQFF,TGTGCCAGCAGCTTAGGTAGATACAATGAGCAGTTCTTC
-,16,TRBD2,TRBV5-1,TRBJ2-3,CASSLALAGGTDTQYF,TGCGCCAGCAGCTTGGCGCTAGCGGGTGGCACAGATACGCAGTATTTT
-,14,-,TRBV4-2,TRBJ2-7,CASSQPGGTYEQYF,TGTGCCAGCAGCCAACCCGGCGGAACCTACGAGCAGTACTTC
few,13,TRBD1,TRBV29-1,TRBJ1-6,CSAKGTGNSPLHF,TGCAGCGCCAAGGGGACAGGGAATTCACCCCTCCACTTT
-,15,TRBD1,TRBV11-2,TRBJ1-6,CASSLSGQGSFPLHF,TGTGCCAGCAGCTTGTCTGGACAGGGCTCATTTCCCCTCCACTTT
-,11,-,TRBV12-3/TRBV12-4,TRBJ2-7,CASSLTYEQYF,TGTGCCAGCAGTTTAACCTACGAGCAGTACTTC
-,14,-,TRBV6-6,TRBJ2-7,CASKIAEYSYEQYF,TGTGCCAGCAAGATAGCGGAATACTCCTACGAGCAGTACTTC
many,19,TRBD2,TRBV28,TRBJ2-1,CASRRRRGSNLGLSNEQFF,TGTGCCAGCAGGCGGAGGCGGGGGAGTAATCTGGGACTAAGTAATGAGCAGTTCTTC
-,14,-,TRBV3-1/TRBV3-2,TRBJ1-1,CASSQAGFGTEAFF,TGTGCCAGCAGCCAAGCAGGGTTCGGCACTGAAGCTTTCTTT
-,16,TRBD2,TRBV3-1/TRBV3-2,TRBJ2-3,CASSQEMASGADTQYF,TGTGCCAGCAGCCAAGAGATGGCTAGCGGGGCAGATACGCAGTATTTT
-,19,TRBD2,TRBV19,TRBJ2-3,CASSIDPPGLAGVSDTQYF,TGTGCCAGTAGTATAGATCCCCCGGGACTAGCGGGAGTGTCAGATACGCAGTATTTT
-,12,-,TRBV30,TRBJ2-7,CAWRKTVYEQYF,TGTGCCTGGAGAAAGACAGTCTACGAGCAGTACTTC
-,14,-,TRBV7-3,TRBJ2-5,CASSLLAQQETQYF,TGTGCCAGCAGCCTTCTAGCGCAACAAGAGACCCAGTACTTC
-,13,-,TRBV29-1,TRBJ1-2,CSVEGRASYGYTF,TGCAGCGTTGAAGGCAGGGCAAGCTATGGCTACACCTTC
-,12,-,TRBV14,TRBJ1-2,CASSPGRYGYTF,TGTGCCAGCAGCCCCGGACGCTATGGCTACACCTTC
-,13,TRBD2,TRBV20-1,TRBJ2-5,CSASLAGEETQYF,TGCAGTGCTAGTCTAGCGGGGGAAGAGACCCAGTACTTC
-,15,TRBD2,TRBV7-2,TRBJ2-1,CASSLAGGTYNEQFF,TGTGCCAGCAGCTTAGCGGGAGGGACCTACAATGAGCAGTTCTTC
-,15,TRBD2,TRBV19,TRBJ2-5,CASSMDSGSGETQYF,TGTGCCAGTAGTATGGATAGCGGGAGCGGGGAGACCCAGTACTTC